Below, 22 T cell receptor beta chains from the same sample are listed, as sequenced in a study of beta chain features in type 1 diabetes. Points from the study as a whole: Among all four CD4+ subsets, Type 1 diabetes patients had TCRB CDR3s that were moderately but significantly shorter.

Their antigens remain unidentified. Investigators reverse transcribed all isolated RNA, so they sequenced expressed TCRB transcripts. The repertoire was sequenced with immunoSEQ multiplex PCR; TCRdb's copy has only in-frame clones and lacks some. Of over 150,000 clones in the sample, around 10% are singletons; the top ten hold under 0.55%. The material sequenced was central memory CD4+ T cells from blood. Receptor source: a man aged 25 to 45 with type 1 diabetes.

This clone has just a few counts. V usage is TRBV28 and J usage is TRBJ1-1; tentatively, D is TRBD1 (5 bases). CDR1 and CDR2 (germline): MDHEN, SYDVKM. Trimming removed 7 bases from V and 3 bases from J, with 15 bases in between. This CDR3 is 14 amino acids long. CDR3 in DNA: TGTGCCAGCATTTCTGGAGGGGCGTACACTGAAGCTTTCTTT. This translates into CASISGGAYTEAFF.

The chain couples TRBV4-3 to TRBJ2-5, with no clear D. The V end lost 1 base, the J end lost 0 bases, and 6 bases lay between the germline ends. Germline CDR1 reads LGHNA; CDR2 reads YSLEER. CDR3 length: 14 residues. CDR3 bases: TGCGCCAGCAGCCAAGGAAACAACCAAGAGACCCAGTACTTC. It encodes CASSQGNNQETQYF.

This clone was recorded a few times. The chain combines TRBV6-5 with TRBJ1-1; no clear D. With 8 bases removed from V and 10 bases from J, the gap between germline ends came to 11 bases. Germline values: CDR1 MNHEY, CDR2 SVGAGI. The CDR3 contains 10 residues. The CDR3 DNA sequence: TGTGCCAGCGGCGGAGGGTCAGCTTTCTTT. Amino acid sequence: CASGGGSAFF.

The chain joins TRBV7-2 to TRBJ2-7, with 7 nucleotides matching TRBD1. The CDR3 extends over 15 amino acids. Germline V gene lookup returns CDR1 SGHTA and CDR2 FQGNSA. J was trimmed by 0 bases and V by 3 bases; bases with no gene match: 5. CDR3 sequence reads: CASSFDRASSYEQYF. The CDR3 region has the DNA TGTGCCAGCAGCTTCGACAGGGCAAGCTCCTACGAGCAGTACTTC. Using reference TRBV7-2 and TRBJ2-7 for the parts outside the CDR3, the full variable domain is GAGVSQSPSNKVTEKGKDVELRCDPISGHTALYWYRQSLGQGLEFLIYFQGNSAPDKSGLPSDRFSAERTGGSVSTLTIQRTQQEDSAVYLCASSFDRASSYEQYFGPGTRLTVT.

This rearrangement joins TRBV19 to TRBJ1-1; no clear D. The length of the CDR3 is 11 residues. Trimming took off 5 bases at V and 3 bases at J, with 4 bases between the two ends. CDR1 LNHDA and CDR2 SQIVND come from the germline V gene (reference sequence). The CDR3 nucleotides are TGTGCCAGTAGTTACTACACTGAAGCTTTCTTT. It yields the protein CASSYYTEAFF.

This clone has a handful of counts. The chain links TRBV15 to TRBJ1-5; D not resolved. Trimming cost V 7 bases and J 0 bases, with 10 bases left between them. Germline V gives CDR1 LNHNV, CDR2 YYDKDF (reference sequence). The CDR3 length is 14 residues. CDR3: CATTIGYSNQPQHF. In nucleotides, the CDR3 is TGTGCCACCACCATCGGGTATAGCAATCAGCCCCAGCATTTT.

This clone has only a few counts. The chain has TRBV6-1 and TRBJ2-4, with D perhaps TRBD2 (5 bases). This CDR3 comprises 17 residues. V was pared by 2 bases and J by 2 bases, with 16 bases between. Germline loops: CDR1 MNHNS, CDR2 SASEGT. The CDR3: CASSENLWEWSKNIQYF. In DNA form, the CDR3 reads TGTGCCAGCAGTGAAAACCTTTGGGAGTGGTCCAAAAACATTCAGTACTTC.

The CDR3 protein is CAIKAGEDTQYF. In DNA form, the CDR3 reads TGTGCCATCAAAGCAGGGGAGGATACGCAGTATTTT. The rearrangement uses TRBV10-3 and TRBJ2-3, with D possibly TRBD1 on 6 matching bases. Germline V CDR1 and CDR2: ENHRY, SYGVKD. V was clipped by 7 bases and J by 6 bases, with 11 bases between them. The CDR3 totals 12 residues.

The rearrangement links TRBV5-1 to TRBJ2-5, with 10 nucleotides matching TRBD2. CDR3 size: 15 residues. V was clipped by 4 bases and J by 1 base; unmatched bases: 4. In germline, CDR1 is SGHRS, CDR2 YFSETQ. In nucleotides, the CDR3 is TGCGCCAGCAGCATTAGCGGGAGGTTCCAAGAGACCCAGTACTTC. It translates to CASSISGRFQETQYF.

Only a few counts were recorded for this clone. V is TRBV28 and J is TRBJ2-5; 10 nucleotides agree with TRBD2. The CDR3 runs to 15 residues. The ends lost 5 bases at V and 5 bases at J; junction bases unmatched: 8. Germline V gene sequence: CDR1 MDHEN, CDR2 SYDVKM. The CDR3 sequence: CASSRQPGLAETQYF. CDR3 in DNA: TGTGCCAGCAGTCGACAGCCGGGACTAGCGGAGACCCAGTACTTC. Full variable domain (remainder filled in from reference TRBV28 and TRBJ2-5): DVKVTQSSRYLVKRTGEKVFLECVQDMDHENMFWYRQDPGLGLRLIYFSYDVKMKEKGDIPEGYSVSREKKERFSLILESASTNQTSMYLCASSRQPGLAETQYFGPGTRLLVL.

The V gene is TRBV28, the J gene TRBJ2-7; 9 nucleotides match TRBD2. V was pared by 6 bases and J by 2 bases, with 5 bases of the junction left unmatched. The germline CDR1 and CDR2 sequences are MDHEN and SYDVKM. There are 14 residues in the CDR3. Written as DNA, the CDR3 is TGTGCCAGCAGCCCCAGCGGGAGGACCTACGAGCAGTACTTC. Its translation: CASSPSGRTYEQYF.

In nucleotides, the CDR3 is TGTGCCAGCAGCCCTTACACTAGGAATGAGCAGTTCTTC. Its protein is CASSPYTRNEQFF. The V call is TRBV11-1, the J call TRBJ2-1; D might be TRBD2 (5 bases). Between the trimmed V and J ends, which lost 5 bases and 7 bases, there was a span of 12 bases. CDR3 length equals 13 residues. Germline lookup yields CDR1 SGHAT and CDR2 FQDESV (reference sequence).

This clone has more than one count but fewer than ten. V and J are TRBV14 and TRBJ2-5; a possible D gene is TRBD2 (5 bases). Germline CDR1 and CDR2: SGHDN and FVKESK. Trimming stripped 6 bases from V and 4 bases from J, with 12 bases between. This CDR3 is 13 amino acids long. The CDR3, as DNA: TGTGCCAGCAGTCCATGGGAGCTAGAGACCCAGTACTTC. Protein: CASSPWELETQYF.

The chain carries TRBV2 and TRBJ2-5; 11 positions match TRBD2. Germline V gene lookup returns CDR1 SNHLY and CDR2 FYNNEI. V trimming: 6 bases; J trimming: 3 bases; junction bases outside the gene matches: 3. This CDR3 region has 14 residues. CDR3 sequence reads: CASSVAGGEETQYF. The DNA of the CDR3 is TGTGCCAGCAGCGTAGCGGGAGGGGAAGAGACCCAGTACTTC.

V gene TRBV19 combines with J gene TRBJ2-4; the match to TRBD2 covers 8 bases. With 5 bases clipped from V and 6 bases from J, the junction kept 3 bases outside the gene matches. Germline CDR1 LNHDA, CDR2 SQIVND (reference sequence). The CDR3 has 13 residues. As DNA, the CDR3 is TGTGCCAGTAGTCCTAGCGGGTCAAACATTCAGTACTTC. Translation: CASSPSGSNIQYF. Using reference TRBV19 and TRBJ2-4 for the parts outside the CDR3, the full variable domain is DGGITQSPKYLFRKEGQNVTLSCEQNLNHDAMYWYRQDPGQGLRLIYYSQIVNDFQKGDIAEGYSVSREKKESFPLTVTSAQKNPTAFYLCASSPSGSNIQYFGAGTRLSVL.

CDR3 DNA sequence: TGTGCCAGCTCACCTCAAGAGTCGGATGAGCAGTTCTTC. Its translation is CASSPQESDEQFF. The V call is TRBV18, the J call TRBJ2-1; no clear D gene. The CDR3 consists of 13 residues. The V end was cut by 3 bases, the J end by 8 bases, with 11 bases between. Germline V gene lookup returns CDR1 KGHSH and CDR2 LQKENI.

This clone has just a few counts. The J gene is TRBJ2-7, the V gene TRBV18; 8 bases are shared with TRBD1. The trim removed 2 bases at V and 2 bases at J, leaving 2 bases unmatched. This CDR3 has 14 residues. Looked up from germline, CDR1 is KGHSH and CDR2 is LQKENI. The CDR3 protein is CASSPEGQAYEQYF. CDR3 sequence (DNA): TGTGCCAGCTCACCAGAGGGACAGGCCTACGAGCAGTACTTC. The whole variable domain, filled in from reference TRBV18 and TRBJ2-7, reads NAGVMQNPRHLVRRRGQEARLRCSPMKGHSHVYWYRQLPEEGLKFMVYLQKENIIDESGMPKERFSAEFPKEGPSILRIQQVVRGDSAAYFCASSPEGQAYEQYFGPGTRLTVT.

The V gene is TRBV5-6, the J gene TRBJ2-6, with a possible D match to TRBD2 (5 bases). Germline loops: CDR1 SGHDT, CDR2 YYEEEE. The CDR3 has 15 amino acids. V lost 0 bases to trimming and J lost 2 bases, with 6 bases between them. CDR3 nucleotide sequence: TGTGCCAGCAGCTTGGGAGGGACTGGGGCCAACGTCCTGACTTTC. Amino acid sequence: CASSLGGTGANVLTF.

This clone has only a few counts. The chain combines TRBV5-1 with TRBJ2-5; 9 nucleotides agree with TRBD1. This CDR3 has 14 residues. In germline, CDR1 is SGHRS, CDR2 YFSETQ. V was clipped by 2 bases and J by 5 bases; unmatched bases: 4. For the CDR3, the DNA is TGCGCCAGCAGCTTACAGGGGGCAGGCGAGACCCAGTACTTC. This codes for CASSLQGAGETQYF.

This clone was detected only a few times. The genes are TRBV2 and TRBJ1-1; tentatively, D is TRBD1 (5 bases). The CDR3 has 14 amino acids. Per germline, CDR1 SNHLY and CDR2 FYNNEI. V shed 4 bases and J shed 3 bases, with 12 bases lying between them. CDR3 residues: CASSVTRGDTEAFF. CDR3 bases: TGTGCCAGCAGTGTCACACGGGGGGACACTGAAGCTTTCTTT. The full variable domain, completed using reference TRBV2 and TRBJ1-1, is EPEVTQTPSHQVTQMGQEVILRCVPISNHLYFYWYRQILGQKVEFLVSFYNNEISEKSEIFDDQFSVERPDGSNFTLKIRSTKLEDSAMYFCASSVTRGDTEAFFGQGTRLTVV.

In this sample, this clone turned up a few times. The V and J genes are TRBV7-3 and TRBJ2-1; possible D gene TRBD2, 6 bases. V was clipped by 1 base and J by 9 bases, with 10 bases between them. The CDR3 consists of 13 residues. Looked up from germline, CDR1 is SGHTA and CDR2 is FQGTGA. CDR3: CASSLIGGIEQFF. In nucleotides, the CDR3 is TGTGCCAGCAGCTTAATTGGGGGGATTGAGCAGTTCTTC.

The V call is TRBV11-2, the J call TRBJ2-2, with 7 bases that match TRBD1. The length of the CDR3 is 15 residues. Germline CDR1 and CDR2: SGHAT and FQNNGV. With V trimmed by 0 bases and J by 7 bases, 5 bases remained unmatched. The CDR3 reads CASSLDRTGIGELFF. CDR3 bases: TGTGCCAGCAGCTTAGATCGGACAGGTATCGGGGAGCTGTTTTTT.